This T cell receptor (beta chain) was identified during a study of cytomegalovirus exposure and HLA in healthy donors. Across the study: Some 77 million unique TCRs from HLA-typed donors were held in an early release of data. Study results and limitations: Indistinguishable V segments, including TRBV6-2 and TRBV6-3, were excluded. The classifier was said to identify cytomegalovirus status with high specificity and sensitivity.

V gave up 1 base and J gave up 1 base, with 10 bases separating them. This CDR3 is 16 amino acids long. Germline-derived CDR1 and CDR2 are SGHDN and FVKESK. 60 Vbeta and 13 Jbeta primers were used in PCR. Method: immunoSEQ multiplex PCR; TCRdb's copy keeps in-frame clones and lacks some. The sample gives 120,000 or so clones, roughly 80% of which show up once; 3.5% to 4% is in the top ten. Regarding this clone: Its antigen is still unknown.

Sequenced input: PBMCs. This chain uses TRBV14 with TRBJ2-2, with D tentatively TRBD2 (6 bases). This TCR was recovered from a man aged 18 to 30 in good health and CMV-seropositive. The CDR3 nucleotides are TGTGCCAGCAGCCAAGGTGCGGGAAGGAACACCGGGGAGCTGTTTTTT. As protein: CASSQGAGRNTGELFF.